Listed here are 21 T cell receptor beta chains from one sample, sequenced in a study of cytomegalovirus exposure and HLA in healthy donors. Sequencing used immunoSEQ multiplex PCR; TCRdb keeps in-frame clones, though not all of them. The repertoire holds about 160,000 clones, with 86% as singletons. Sequencing used PBMCs. The origin of the receptors is a woman under 40 in good health and CMV-seronegative.

The rearrangement joins TRBV7-2 to TRBJ2-7; 10 bases fit TRBD1. After removal of 5 bases from V and 0 bases from J, the junction contained 4 bases not matched to a gene. The length of the CDR3 is 15 residues. The V gene's germline CDR1 is SGHTA and CDR2 FQGNSA. CDR3 amino acids: CASSPGTGVSYEQYF. For the CDR3, the DNA is TGTGCCAGCAGCCCTGGGACAGGGGTCTCCTACGAGCAGTACTTC.

The V and J genes are TRBV5-1 and TRBJ1-5; D gene unclear. Germline V lookup: CDR1 SGHRS, CDR2 YFSETQ. Trimming took 5 bases from V and 5 from J, leaving 11 bases between them. This CDR3 region has 13 residues. The CDR3 loop is CASSREYDQPQHF. The CDR3 coding sequence is TGCGCCAGCAGTCGGGAGTATGATCAGCCCCAGCATTTT.

This clone showed up just once. The CDR3 DNA is TGTGCCAGCTCATGGCAGCGGGGCACCGGGGAGCTGTTTTTT. Translating it yields CASSWQRGTGELFF. The J gene is TRBJ2-2, the V gene TRBV18; 7 bases match TRBD2. J gave up 4 bases and V 5 bases, and 4 bases lay outside the gene matches. Germline V gene lookup returns CDR1 KGHSH and CDR2 LQKENI. The CDR3 covers 14 residues.

The V call is TRBV5-1, the J call TRBJ1-1; D gene unclear. The V gene's germline CDR1 is SGHRS and CDR2 YFSETQ. CDR3 length equals 13 residues. The V gene lost 3 bases and the J gene lost 2 bases, with 8 bases spanning the gap. The CDR3 nucleotides are TGCGCCAGCAGCTATACAGAAAACACTGAAGCTTTCTTT. The encoded protein is CASSYTENTEAFF.

The chain combines TRBV29-1 with TRBJ2-1; 12 bases align to TRBD2. Germline values: CDR1 SQVTM, CDR2 ANQGSEA. J gave up 8 bases and V 3 bases, and 23 bases lay outside the gene matches. There are 20 residues in the CDR3. CDR3 nucleotides: TGCAGCGTTGACGGACAGACTGCCGGGACTAGCGGGCGACTTGGGGATGAGCAGTTCTTC. Protein: CSVDGQTAGTSGRLGDEQFF.

With regard to this clone: The sample contains more than one DNA sequence encoding this CDR3. The genes are TRBV18 and TRBJ2-7; TRBD1 aligns across 7 bases. Germline CDR1 is KGHSH and CDR2 is LQKENI. The CDR3 loop spans 13 amino acids. Losses at the gene ends were 2 bases for V and 4 bases for J; bases not matched to a gene: 2. CDR3 DNA sequence: TGTGCCAGCTCACCAGACAGGGAATACGAGCAGTACTTC. Protein: CASSPDREYEQYF.

This chain connects TRBV29-1 to TRBJ1-5; maybe TRBD1 (5 bases). Germline CDR1 reads SQVTM; CDR2 reads ANQGSEA. The CDR3 runs to 15 residues. V lost 6 bases to trimming and J lost 1 base, with 16 bases between them. The CDR3 region has the DNA TGCAGCGTCCATGGGGACCGTGGCAGCAATCAGCCCCAGCATTTT. This sequence encodes CSVHGDRGSNQPQHF.

This sequence joins TRBV6-5 and TRBJ1-5; D is unresolved. The germline gives CDR1 MNHEY, CDR2 SVGAGI. Between the trimmed V and J ends, which lost 5 bases and 0 bases, there was a span of 11 bases. CDR3 length equals 15 residues. The CDR3 here is CASSPLGYSNQPQHF. The CDR3 DNA sequence: TGTGCCAGCAGTCCATTAGGGTATAGCAATCAGCCCCAGCATTTT.

The chain combines TRBV12-2 with TRBJ2-1. TRBV12-2 counts as a pseudogene. This CDR3 comprises 15 residues. The CDR3 loop reads CASRLVSGTYNEQFF. In DNA form, the CDR3 reads TGTGCAAGTCGCTTAGTGTCCGGAACCTACAATGAGCAGTTCTTC.

This rearrangement joins TRBV30 to TRBJ1-1; D not resolved. Germline loops: CDR1 GTSNPN, CDR2 SVGIG (reference sequence). The CDR3 covers 15 residues. With 2 bases removed from V and 5 bases from J, the gap between germline ends came to 18 bases. The chain's CDR3 is CAWSSRDLKTTEAFF. CDR3 nucleotides: TGTGCCTGGAGTAGCCGAGATCTCAAGACTACTGAAGCTTTCTTT.

A note on this clone: Other DNA sequences of this sample code for an identical CDR3. J is TRBJ1-5 and V is TRBV19; D possibly corresponds to TRBD1 (5 bases). The CDR3 runs to 14 residues. CDR1 is LNHDA, CDR2 SQIVND, per germline (reference sequence). Trimming took 3 bases from V and 1 from J, leaving 7 bases between them. The CDR3 here is CASSIRDSNQPQHF. CDR3 nucleotides: TGTGCCAGTAGTATCCGGGACAGCAATCAGCCCCAGCATTTT.

This chain links TRBV5-5 with TRBJ2-7; D is possibly TRBD1 or TRBD2 (5 bases each). CDR3 size: 16 residues. Germline V gives CDR1 SGHKS, CDR2 YYEKEE (reference sequence). The germline V and J ends were trimmed by 5 bases and 4 bases, with 22 bases remaining between them. CDR3 amino acids: CASSSTFTGPLYEQYF. The CDR3 DNA follows: TGTGCCAGCAGTTCTACCTTCACGGGGCCCCTTTACGAGCAGTACTTC.

The chain carries TRBV27 and TRBJ1-2; 8 bases agree with TRBD1. Germline V gene sequence: CDR1 MNHEY, CDR2 SMNVEV (reference sequence). This CDR3 is built from 13 residues. V was clipped by 5 bases and J by 8 bases; unmatched bases: 7. CDR3 sequence (DNA): TGTGCCAGCAGTGCGACAGGGGTGAAAGGCTACACCTTC. This sequence encodes CASSATGVKGYTF.

The chain is built from TRBV19 and TRBJ2-7; a possible D gene is TRBD2 (5 bases). V was trimmed by 5 bases and J by 5 bases, leaving 13 bases between them. Germline-derived CDR1 and CDR2 are LNHDA and SQIVND (reference sequence). This CDR3 has 13 amino acids. The CDR3 spells CASSDRTFDEQYF. For the CDR3, the DNA is TGTGCCAGTAGTGATAGGACTTTTGACGAGCAGTACTTC. Supplemented by reference TRBV19 and TRBJ2-7, the full variable domain reads DGGITQSPKYLFRKEGQNVTLSCEQNLNHDAMYWYRQDPGQGLRLIYYSQIVNDFQKGDIAEGYSVSREKKESFPLTVTSAQKNPTAFYLCASSDRTFDEQYFGPGTRLTVT.

The V call is TRBV5-1, the J call TRBJ1-1; weak D call: TRBD1 (6 bases). Trimming cost V 4 bases and J 5 bases, with 21 bases left between them. CDR3 size: 16 residues. Germline lookup yields CDR1 SGHRS and CDR2 YFSETQ. The CDR3 DNA follows: TGCGCCAGCAGCGAGGGGAACAGGGTTCCGGGGACTGAAGCTTTCTTT. This codes for CASSEGNRVPGTEAFF.

V gene TRBV4-2 combines with J gene TRBJ2-4; D may be TRBD1 (6 bases). V shed 0 bases and J shed 5 bases, with 11 bases lying between them. CDR3 length: 15 residues. The germline gives CDR1 LGHNA, CDR2 YNFKEQ. The CDR3 is CASSQDEAGENIQYF. DNA for the CDR3: TGTGCCAGCAGCCAAGATGAAGCAGGGGAAAACATTCAGTACTTC.

At least ten counts were recorded for this clone. The chain employs TRBV6-4 and TRBJ2-6; 9 nucleotides line up with TRBD2. The germline gives CDR1 MRHNA, CDR2 SNTAGT. This CDR3 has 16 amino acids. Unmatched junction bases numbered 0, after V lost 3 bases and J lost 0 bases. The CDR3 reads CASSERGGSGANVLTF. CDR3 DNA: TGTGCCAGCAGTGAGCGGGGGGGCTCTGGGGCCAACGTCCTGACTTTC.

This clone was seen a single time. V is TRBV27 and J is TRBJ2-3, with D possibly being TRBD2 (6 bases). Germline V gene data show CDR1 as MNHEY and CDR2 as SMNVEV (reference sequence). Trimming took off 2 bases at V and 7 bases at J, with 13 bases between the two ends. This CDR3 has 14 residues. Written as DNA, the CDR3 is TGTGCCAGCAGTTTAATAGGAGGGTTAAATACGCAGTATTTT. Its translation is CASSLIGGLNTQYF.

This chain links TRBV5-1 with TRBJ2-1, with no clear D. Trimming shortened V by 0 bases and J by 0 bases, and 10 bases separated the two germline ends. Germline V gene lookup returns CDR1 SGHRS and CDR2 YFSETQ. This CDR3 comprises 16 residues. The DNA for the CDR3 is TGCGCCAGCAGCTTGGTTAGTCGGGTCTCCTACAATGAGCAGTTCTTC. Its translation: CASSLVSRVSYNEQFF. The full variable domain, completed using reference TRBV5-1 and TRBJ2-1, is KAGVTQTPRYLIKTRGQQVTLSCSPISGHRSVSWYQQTPGQGLQFLFEYFSETQRNKGNFPGRFSGRQFSNSRSEMNVSTLELGDSALYLCASSLVSRVSYNEQFFGPGTRLTVL.

The gene calls are TRBV7-3 and TRBJ2-3, with 7 bases that match TRBD2. CDR3 length: 14 residues. Trimming removed 5 bases from V and 4 bases from J; junction bases left unmatched: 6. Germline loops: CDR1 SGHTA, CDR2 FQGTGA. Written as DNA, the CDR3 is TGTGCCAGCAGCAACCGGGACTACGCAGATACGCAGTATTTT. This translates into CASSNRDYADTQYF.

The V gene is TRBV13, the J gene TRBJ2-1; TRBD2 agrees at 9 bases. The V gene's germline CDR1 is PRHDT and CDR2 FYEKMQ (reference sequence). V was clipped by 1 base and J by 5 bases; unmatched bases: 6. The CDR3 sequence is 16 residues long. The CDR3, as DNA: TGTGCCAGCAGCTTAGCCGGGACTAGCCTTAACAATGAGCAGTTCTTC. Translated: CASSLAGTSLNNEQFF.